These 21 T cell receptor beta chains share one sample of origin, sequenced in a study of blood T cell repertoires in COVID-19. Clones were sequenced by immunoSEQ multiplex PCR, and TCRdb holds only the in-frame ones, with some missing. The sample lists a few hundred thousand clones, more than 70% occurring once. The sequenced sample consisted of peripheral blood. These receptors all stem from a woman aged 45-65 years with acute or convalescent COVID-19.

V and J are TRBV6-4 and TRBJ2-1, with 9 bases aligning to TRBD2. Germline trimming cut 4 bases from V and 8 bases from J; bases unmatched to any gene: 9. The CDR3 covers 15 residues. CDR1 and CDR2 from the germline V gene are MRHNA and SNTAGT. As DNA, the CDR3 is TGTGCCAGCAGTGGCCCTGAGCGGGAGGTGGATGAGCAGTTCTTC. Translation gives CASSGPEREVDEQFF.

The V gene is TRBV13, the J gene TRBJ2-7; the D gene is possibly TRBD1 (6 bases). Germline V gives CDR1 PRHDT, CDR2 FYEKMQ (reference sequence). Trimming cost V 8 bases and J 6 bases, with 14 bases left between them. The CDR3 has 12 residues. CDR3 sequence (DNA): TGTGCCAGCTTGAGGACAGCCGGCGAGCAGTACTTC. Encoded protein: CASLRTAGEQYF.

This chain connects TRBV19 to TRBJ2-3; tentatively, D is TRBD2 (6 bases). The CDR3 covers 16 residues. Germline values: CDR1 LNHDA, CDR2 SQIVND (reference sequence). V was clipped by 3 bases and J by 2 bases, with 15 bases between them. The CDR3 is CASSIVTGALTDTQYF. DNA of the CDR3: TGTGCCAGTAGTATTGTAACGGGAGCGCTCACAGATACGCAGTATTTT.

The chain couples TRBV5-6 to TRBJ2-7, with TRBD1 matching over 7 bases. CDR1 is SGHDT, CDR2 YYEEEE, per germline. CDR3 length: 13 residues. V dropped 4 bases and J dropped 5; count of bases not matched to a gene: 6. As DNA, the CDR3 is TGTGCCAGCAGCCAAGACAGGGTCAACGAGCAGTACTTC. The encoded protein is CASSQDRVNEQYF.

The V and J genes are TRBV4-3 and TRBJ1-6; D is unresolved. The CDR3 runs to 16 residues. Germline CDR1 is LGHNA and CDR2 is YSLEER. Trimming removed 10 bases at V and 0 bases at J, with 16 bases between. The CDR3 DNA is TGCGCCACTTCGAGGAGGTTGAGCTCCTATAATTCACCCCTCCACTTT. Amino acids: CATSRRLSSYNSPLHF.

The CDR3 DNA reads TGTGCCAGCAGCTCAGGGACTAGCGGGGTGGGAGATACGCAGTATTTT. Encoded protein: CASSSGTSGVGDTQYF. This rearrangement joins TRBV7-3 to TRBJ2-3; TRBD2 matches 13 bases. J gave up 5 bases and V 4 bases, and 6 bases lay outside the gene matches. Germline assignment: CDR1 SGHTA and CDR2 FQGTGA. The CDR3 covers 16 residues.

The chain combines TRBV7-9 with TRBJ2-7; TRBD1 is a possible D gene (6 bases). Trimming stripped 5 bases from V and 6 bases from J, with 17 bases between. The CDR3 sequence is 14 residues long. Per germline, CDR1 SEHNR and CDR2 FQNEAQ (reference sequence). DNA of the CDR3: TGTGCCAGCAGCAGGGGGAGCGGAGAGGGCGAGCAGTACTTC. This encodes CASSRGSGEGEQYF.

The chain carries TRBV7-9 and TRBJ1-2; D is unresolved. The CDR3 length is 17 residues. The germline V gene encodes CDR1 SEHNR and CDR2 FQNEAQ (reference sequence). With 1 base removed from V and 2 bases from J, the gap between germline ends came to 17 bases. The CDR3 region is CASSLEGWEGYNYGYTF. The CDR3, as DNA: TGTGCCAGCAGCTTAGAGGGCTGGGAGGGCTACAACTATGGCTACACCTTC. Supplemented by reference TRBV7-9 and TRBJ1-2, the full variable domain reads DTGVSQNPRHKITKRGQNVTFRCDPISEHNRLYWYRQTLGQGPEFLTYFQNEAQLEKSRLLSDRFSAERPKGSFSTLEIQRTEQGDSAMYLCASSLEGWEGYNYGYTFGSGTRLTVV.

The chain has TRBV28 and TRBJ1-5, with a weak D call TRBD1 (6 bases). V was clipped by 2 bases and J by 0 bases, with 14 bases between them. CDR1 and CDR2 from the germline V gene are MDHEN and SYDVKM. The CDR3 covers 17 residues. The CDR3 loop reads CASSLMGHSTSNQPQHF. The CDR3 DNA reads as TGTGCCAGCAGTTTAATGGGACATAGTACTAGCAATCAGCCCCAGCATTTT.

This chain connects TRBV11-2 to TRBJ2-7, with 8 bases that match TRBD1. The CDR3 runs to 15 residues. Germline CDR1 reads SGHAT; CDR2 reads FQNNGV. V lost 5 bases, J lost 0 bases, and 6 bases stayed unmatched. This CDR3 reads CASSTRTGSSYEQYF. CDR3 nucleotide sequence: TGTGCCAGCAGCACCCGGACAGGGTCCTCCTACGAGCAGTACTTC. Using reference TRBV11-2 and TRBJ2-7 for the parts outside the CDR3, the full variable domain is EAGVAQSPRYKIIEKRQSVAFWCNPISGHATLYWYQQILGQGPKLLIQFQNNGVVDDSQLPKDRFSAERLKGVDSTLKIQPAKLEDSAVYLCASSTRTGSSYEQYFGPGTRLTVT.

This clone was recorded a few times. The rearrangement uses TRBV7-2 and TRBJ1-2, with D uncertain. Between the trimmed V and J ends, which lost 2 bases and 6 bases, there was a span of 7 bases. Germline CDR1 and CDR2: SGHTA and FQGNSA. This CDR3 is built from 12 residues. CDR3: CASSLTGDGYTF. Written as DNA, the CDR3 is TGTGCCAGCAGCTTAACCGGGGATGGCTACACCTTC.

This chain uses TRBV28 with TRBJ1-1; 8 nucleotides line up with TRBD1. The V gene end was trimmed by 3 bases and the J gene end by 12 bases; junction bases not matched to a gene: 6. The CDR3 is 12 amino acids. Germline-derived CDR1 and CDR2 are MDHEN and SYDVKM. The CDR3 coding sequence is TGTGCCAGCAGTTTTGGAGGACAGGGACCTTTCTTT. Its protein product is CASSFGGQGPFF.

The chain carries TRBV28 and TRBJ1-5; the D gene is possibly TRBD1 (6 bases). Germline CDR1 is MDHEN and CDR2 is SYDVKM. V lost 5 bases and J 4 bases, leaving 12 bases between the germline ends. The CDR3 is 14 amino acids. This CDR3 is CASSKTTGNQPQHF. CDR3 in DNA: TGTGCCAGCAGTAAAACCACAGGGAATCAGCCCCAGCATTTT. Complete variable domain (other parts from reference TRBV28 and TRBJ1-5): DVKVTQSSRYLVKRTGEKVFLECVQDMDHENMFWYRQDPGLGLRLIYFSYDVKMKEKGDIPEGYSVSREKKERFSLILESASTNQTSMYLCASSKTTGNQPQHFGDGTRLSIL.

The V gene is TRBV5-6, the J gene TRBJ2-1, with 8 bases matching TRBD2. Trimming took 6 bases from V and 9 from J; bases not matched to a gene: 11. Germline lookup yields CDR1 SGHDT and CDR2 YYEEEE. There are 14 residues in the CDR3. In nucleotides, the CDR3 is TGTGCCAGCAAAGGACTAGCCGGAGCGAGTGAGCAGTTCTTC. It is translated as CASKGLAGASEQFF.

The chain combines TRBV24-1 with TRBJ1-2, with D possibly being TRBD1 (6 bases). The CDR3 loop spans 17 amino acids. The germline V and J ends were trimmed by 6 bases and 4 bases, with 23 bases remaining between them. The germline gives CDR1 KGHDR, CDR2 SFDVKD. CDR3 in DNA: TGTGCCACCAGTCCTTCGACAGGTGGCTCGAGGGGCTATGGCTACACCTTC. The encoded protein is CATSPSTGGSRGYGYTF.

As DNA, the CDR3 is TGTGCCAGCAGCCAAACCCTAGGTACCCCCGGGGAGTATGGCTACACCTTC. The encoded protein is CASSQTLGTPGEYGYTF. This chain uses TRBV3-1 (or the pseudogene TRBV3-2) with TRBJ1-2; no clear D. The CDR3 is made up of 17 amino acids. CDR1 is LGHDT and CDR2 is YNNKEL in the germline V gene (reference sequence). V lost 2 bases, J lost 5 bases, and 21 bases lay in between.

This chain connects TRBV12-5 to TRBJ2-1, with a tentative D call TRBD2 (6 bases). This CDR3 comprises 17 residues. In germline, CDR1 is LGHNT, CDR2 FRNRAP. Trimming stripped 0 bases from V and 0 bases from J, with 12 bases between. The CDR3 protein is CASGLVGGVGSYNEQFF. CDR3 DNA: TGTGCTAGTGGTTTGGTAGGAGGGGTAGGCTCCTACAATGAGCAGTTCTTC.

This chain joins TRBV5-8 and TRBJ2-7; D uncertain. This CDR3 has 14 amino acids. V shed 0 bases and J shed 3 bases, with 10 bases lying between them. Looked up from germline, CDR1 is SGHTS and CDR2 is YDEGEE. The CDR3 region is CASSLGALVYEQYF. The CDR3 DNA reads TGTGCCAGCAGCTTGGGCGCCTTGGTCTACGAGCAGTACTTC.

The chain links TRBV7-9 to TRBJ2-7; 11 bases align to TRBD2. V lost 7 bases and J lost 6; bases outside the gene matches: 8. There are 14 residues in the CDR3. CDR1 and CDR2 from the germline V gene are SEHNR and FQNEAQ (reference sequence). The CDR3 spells CASITSGRGGEQYF. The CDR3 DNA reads TGTGCCAGCATCACTAGCGGGAGAGGTGGCGAGCAGTACTTC.

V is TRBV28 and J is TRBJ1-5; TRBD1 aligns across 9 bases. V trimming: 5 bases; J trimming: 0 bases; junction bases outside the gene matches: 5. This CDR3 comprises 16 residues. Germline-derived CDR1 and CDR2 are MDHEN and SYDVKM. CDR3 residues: CASSGRTGDSNQPQHF. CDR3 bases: TGTGCCAGCAGTGGCCGGACAGGGGATAGCAATCAGCCCCAGCATTTT.

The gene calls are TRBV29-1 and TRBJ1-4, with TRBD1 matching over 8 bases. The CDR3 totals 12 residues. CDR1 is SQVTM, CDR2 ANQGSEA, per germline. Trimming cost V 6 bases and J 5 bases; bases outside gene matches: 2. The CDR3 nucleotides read TGCAGCGTGACAGGGGAGAATGAAAAACTGTTTTTT. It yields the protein CSVTGENEKLFF. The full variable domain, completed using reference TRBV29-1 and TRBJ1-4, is SAVISQKPSRDICQRGTSLTIQCQVDSQVTMMFWYRQQPGQSLTLIATANQGSEATYESGFVIDKFPISRPNLTFSTLTVSNMSPEDSSIYLCSVTGENEKLFFGSGTQLSVL.